The subject of this entry is one TCR beta chain. These data originate in a study of shared clonotypes between healthy human individuals. Sequencing used immunoSEQ multiplex PCR; TCRdb keeps in-frame clones, though not all of them. The table shows about 610,000 clones, with about 96% occurring only once. In the naive CD8 group, cells lacked CD45RO and were positively selected for CCR7, so terminally differentiated effector memory CD45RA+ cells were left out. This TCR derives from a woman younger than 45 in good health. Sequenced: naive CD8+ T cells sorted from blood.

The CDR3 coding sequence is TGTGCCAGCAGAGGACAGTTTTTGCAGGAGACCCAGTACTTC. This encodes CASRGQFLQETQYF. The chain carries TRBV28 and TRBJ2-5; TRBD1 is a possible D gene (6 bases). The CDR3 runs 14 residues. Germline CDR1 is MDHEN and CDR2 is SYDVKM. V was pared by 6 bases and J by 5 bases, with 16 bases between.